These 24 T cell receptor beta chains originate from one sample sequenced in a study of T cells in Graves' hyperthyroidism and ophthalmopathy (dated by TCRdb to between 2018 and 2020). Library preparation was by multiplex PCR. The sequencing machine was an Illumina HiSeq 2000. TCR beta CDR3 regions were amplified from RNA transcripts. The TCR CDR3 was subjected to a first round of RT-PCR using the HTBI primer set and the Qiagen OneStep RT-PCR kit. Through fastp at Q25 and MiXCR, TCRdb rebuilt clones from the public reads, retaining in-frame beta chains. Rows with a matching CDR3 protein are joined into one entry that keeps the most common DNA and genes. This sample comprises 300,000 to 350,000 distinct CDR3 sequences, 15% to 20% of them detected only once. Roughly 16% of the sample rests with the top ten. Sequencing input: blood. The receptors were sampled from a woman aged 40-49 years with Graves' ophthalmopathy.

This clonotype was observed once. The chain recombines TRBV2 with TRBJ2-5, with 7 bases identical to TRBD1. Trimming took 7 bases from V and 5 from J; bases not matched to a gene: 4. CDR3 size: 12 residues. CDR1 is SNHLY and CDR2 is FYNNEI in the germline V gene. This CDR3 reads CASKGAGETQYF. In nucleotides, the CDR3 is TGTGCCAGCAAGGGGGCCGGGGAGACCCAGTACTTC.

This clonotype was recorded at least ten times. The rearrangement joins TRBV27 to TRBJ1-5; D is unclear. This CDR3 comprises 13 residues. Per the germline V gene, CDR1 is MNHEY and CDR2 is SMNVEV (reference sequence). The V and J ends lost 3 bases and 11 bases respectively, with 14 bases between them. This chain's CDR3 is CASSFAGSVSQHF. CDR3 DNA sequence: TGTGCCAGCAGTTTCGCCGGCTCAGTGTCCCAGCATTTT.

This clonotype was seen repeatedly, ten times or more. The genes are TRBV28 and TRBJ1-5; 9 nucleotides line up with TRBD1. J was trimmed by 3 bases and V by 6 bases; bases with no gene match: 6. Germline V gene data show CDR1 as MDHEN and CDR2 as SYDVKM. The CDR3 extends over 15 amino acids. The DNA for the CDR3 is TGTGCCAGCAGCTTACAGGGGGCACACAATCAGCCCCAGCATTTT. Translation gives CASSLQGAHNQPQHF.

The CDR3: CASRSVLGIGNTIYF. In DNA form, the CDR3 reads TGTGCCAGTAGGAGCGTTTTGGGGATCGGAAACACCATATATTTT. The V call is TRBV19, the J call TRBJ1-3; D call uncertain. The germline CDR1 and CDR2 sequences are LNHDA and SQIVND (reference sequence). The CDR3 covers 15 residues. V shed 6 bases and J shed 4 bases, with 16 bases lying between them.

This chain joins TRBV6-2 or TRBV6-3 and TRBJ2-7, with D hard to call. CDR1 MNHEY and CDR2 SVGEGT come from the germline V gene. Trimming took 4 bases from V and 4 from J, leaving 14 bases between them. The CDR3 covers 14 residues. CDR3 nucleotides: TGTGCCAGCAGTTCCCAGAGCAGTCATTACGAGCAGTACTTC. It encodes CASSSQSSHYEQYF.

This clonotype was seen ten or more times. The V and J genes are TRBV30 and TRBJ2-2; 10 bases map to TRBD1. Germline CDR1 is GTSNPN and CDR2 is SVGIG (reference sequence). V was clipped by 3 bases and J by 2 bases; unmatched bases: 0. This CDR3 has 14 amino acids. CDR3 nucleotides: TGTGCCTGGAGGACAGGGGGCAACACCGGGGAGCTGTTTTTT. Translating it yields CAWRTGGNTGELFF.

There are many counts of this clonotype. The gene calls are TRBV11-2 and TRBJ2-7; 7 bases agree with TRBD1. Unmatched junction bases numbered 8, after V lost 3 bases and J lost 3 bases. CDR1 and CDR2 (germline): SGHAT, FQNNGV. The CDR3 has 15 amino acids. The CDR3 is CASSFRTGGFYEQYF. The CDR3 DNA reads as TGTGCCAGCAGCTTTCGGACAGGCGGCTTCTACGAGCAGTACTTC.

This clonotype was recorded at least ten times. The chain uses TRBV28 and TRBJ2-5; D not certain. CDR1 MDHEN and CDR2 SYDVKM come from the germline V gene. Trimming took off 8 bases at V and 2 bases at J, with 18 bases between the two ends. The CDR3 extends over 15 amino acids. CDR3 sequence: CASRSQNSPQETQYF. CDR3 bases: TGTGCCAGCCGATCCCAAAACAGCCCTCAAGAGACCCAGTACTTC.

This clonotype has ten or more counts. The V and J genes are TRBV29-1 and TRBJ1-1; no reliable D call. Germline CDR1 reads SQVTM; CDR2 reads ANQGSEA. The CDR3 is 12 residues long. V lost 6 bases and J lost 1, with 9 bases in between. The CDR3 region has the DNA TGCAGCGTAGACCCGGAGAACACTGAAGCTTTCTTT. It encodes CSVDPENTEAFF.

This clonotype occurred many times. The chain employs TRBV11-1 and TRBJ2-2; TRBD2 aligns across 10 bases. Trimming cost V 5 bases and J 2 bases; bases outside gene matches: 5. Per germline, CDR1 SGHAT and CDR2 FQDESV (reference sequence). This CDR3 has 16 amino acids. CDR3 nucleotides: TGTGCCAGCAGCCTACGACTAGCGGGCAACACCGGGGAGCTGTTTTTT. Its translation: CASSLRLAGNTGELFF.

This clonotype has ten or more counts. V usage is TRBV6-4 and J usage is TRBJ1-1; 9 nucleotides line up with TRBD1. Losses at the gene ends were 2 bases for V and 3 bases for J; bases not matched to a gene: 7. The CDR3 runs to 16 residues. CDR1 is MRHNA and CDR2 is SNTAGT in the germline V gene. The DNA for the CDR3 is TGTGCCAGCAGTGACCCAGCCGGGACAGGGTACACTGAAGCTTTCTTT. Protein: CASSDPAGTGYTEAFF.

This clonotype was detected many times. This chain joins TRBV20-1 and TRBJ2-7, with a tentative D call TRBD2 (5 bases). The germline V and J ends were trimmed by 3 bases and 4 bases, with 13 bases remaining between them. From germline, CDR1 is DFQATT and CDR2 SNEGSKA (reference sequence). This CDR3 spans 13 amino acids. The CDR3 DNA reads TGCAGTGCTAGGCATATCAGCGGATACGAGCAGTACTTC. As protein: CSARHISGYEQYF.

This clonotype was counted ten times or more. The CDR3 is CASSLRQRLYGYTF. The CDR3 DNA is TGTGCCAGCAGTCTCCGACAACGCCTGTATGGCTACACCTTC. This chain joins TRBV6-1 and TRBJ1-2, with D uncertain. V lost 5 bases to trimming and J lost 5 bases, with 15 bases between them. Looked up from germline, CDR1 is MNHNS and CDR2 is SASEGT. The CDR3 covers 14 residues.

This clonotype was observed many times. This chain links TRBV12-3 or TRBV12-4 with TRBJ1-6, with D possibly matching TRBD1 (5 bases). This CDR3 contains 14 residues. V lost 7 bases, J lost 6 bases, and 13 bases lay in between. In nucleotides, the CDR3 is TGTGCCAGCAAGTCAGGGCTACTTAATTCACCCCTCCACTTT. Protein product: CASKSGLLNSPLHF.

This clonotype came up many times. This chain joins TRBV13 and TRBJ1-2, with TRBD1 identical over 9 bases. V lost 4 bases, J lost 4 bases, and 10 bases stayed unmatched. Germline V lookup: CDR1 PRHDT, CDR2 FYEKMQ (reference sequence). This CDR3 region has 16 residues. CDR3 protein: CASSSGTGMSGYGYTF. CDR3 bases: TGTGCCAGCAGCTCCGGGACAGGGATGTCGGGCTATGGCTACACCTTC.

This clonotype was observed many times. The chain is built from TRBV27 and TRBJ1-2, with unresolved D. Germline values: CDR1 MNHEY, CDR2 SMNVEV (reference sequence). CDR3 length: 13 residues. V lost 3 bases and J 2 bases, leaving 7 bases between the germline ends. The CDR3 coding sequence is TGTGCCAGCAGTTTCGCAGAGAACTATGGCTACACCTTC. This sequence encodes CASSFAENYGYTF.

This clonotype was picked up many times. The chain recombines TRBV13 with TRBJ2-1; 7 nucleotides agree with TRBD1. This CDR3 is 15 amino acids long. J was trimmed by 4 bases and V by 0 bases; bases with no gene match: 3. Germline assignment: CDR1 PRHDT and CDR2 FYEKMQ (reference sequence). CDR3 sequence (DNA): TGTGCCAGCAGCTTAGGCGGGACAGAGTACAATGAGCAGTTCTTC. It translates to CASSLGGTEYNEQFF.

This chain uses TRBV11-2 with TRBJ2-5; 11 bases are a match to TRBD2. The CDR3 has 17 residues. Germline values: CDR1 SGHAT, CDR2 FQNNGV. Trimming took 3 bases from V and 2 from J; bases not matched to a gene: 8. The CDR3 sequence is CASSFGLLAGGQETQYF. CDR3 in DNA: TGTGCCAGCAGCTTTGGTTTATTAGCGGGGGGGCAAGAGACCCAGTACTTC.

This clonotype was counted many times. The chain joins TRBV5-1 to TRBJ2-5; 7 nucleotides line up with TRBD2. The CDR3 runs to 16 residues. Per the germline V gene, CDR1 is SGHRS and CDR2 is YFSETQ. The trim removed 0 bases at V and 3 bases at J, leaving 8 bases unmatched. The CDR3 bases are TGCGCCAGCAGCTTGGGTGCGGGAGTTGCAGAAGAGACCCAGTACTTC. It codes for CASSLGAGVAEETQYF.

This clonotype was detected ten times or more. The chain is built from TRBV19 and TRBJ2-2, with 8 bases that match TRBD2. Germline V gene data show CDR1 as LNHDA and CDR2 as SQIVND (reference sequence). V was pared by 9 bases and J by 4 bases, with 10 bases of the junction left unmatched. The CDR3 is 15 amino acids. The CDR3 is CASRPSGSFTGELFF. CDR3 coding DNA: TGTGCCAGCAGACCCAGCGGGAGTTTCACCGGGGAGCTGTTTTTT.

This clonotype has ten or more counts. The rearrangement joins TRBV28 to TRBJ1-5; D is undetermined. Trimming removed 7 bases from V and 0 bases from J, with 13 bases in between. The CDR3 spans 15 residues. The germline gives CDR1 MDHEN, CDR2 SYDVKM. In DNA form, the CDR3 reads TGTGCCAGCACCCCCGGGAGGTATAGCAATCAGCCCCAGCATTTT. It translates to CASTPGRYSNQPQHF.

V gene TRBV20-1 combines with J gene TRBJ1-3; D might be TRBD1 (5 bases). Trimming removed 1 base at V and 0 bases at J, with 10 bases between. This CDR3 is built from 15 residues. CDR1 DFQATT and CDR2 SNEGSKA come from the germline V gene (reference sequence). CDR3 sequence: CSARVVRGSGNTIYF. In nucleotides, the CDR3 is TGCAGTGCTAGAGTTGTTAGGGGCTCTGGAAACACCATATATTTT.

This CDR3 is CASRGVDTGELFF. In DNA, the CDR3 is TGTGCCAGCAGGGGTGTGGACACCGGGGAGCTGTTTTTT. The chain uses TRBV6-1 and TRBJ2-2; D unclear. CDR1 and CDR2 (germline): MNHNS, SASEGT. The CDR3 is 13 residues long. With 6 bases removed from V and 3 bases from J, the gap between germline ends came to 8 bases.

Only a few counts were recorded for this clonotype. One junction end disagrees with the germline gene, perhaps due to a read error. The genes are TRBV30 and TRBJ1-1; D remains unclear. CDR1 and CDR2 (germline): GTSNPN, SVGIG (reference sequence). CDR3 size: 13 residues. In DNA form, the CDR3 reads TGTGCCTCCAGCACGGGCATGAACGCTGAAGCTTTCTTT. It specifies CASSTGMNAEAFF.